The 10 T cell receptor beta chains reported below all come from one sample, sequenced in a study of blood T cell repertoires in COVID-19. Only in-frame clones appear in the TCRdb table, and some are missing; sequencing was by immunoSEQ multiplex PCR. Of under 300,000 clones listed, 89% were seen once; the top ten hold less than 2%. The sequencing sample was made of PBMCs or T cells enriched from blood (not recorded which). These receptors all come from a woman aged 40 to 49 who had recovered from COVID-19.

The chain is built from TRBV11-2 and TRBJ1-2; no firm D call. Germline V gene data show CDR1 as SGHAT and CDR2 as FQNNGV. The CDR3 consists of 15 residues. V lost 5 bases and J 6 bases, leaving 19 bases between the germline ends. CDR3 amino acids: CASSAMLNAMNGYTF. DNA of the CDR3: TGTGCCAGCAGCGCCATGCTGAATGCTATGAATGGCTACACCTTC. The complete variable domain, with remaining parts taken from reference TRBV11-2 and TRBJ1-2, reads EAGVAQSPRYKIIEKRQSVAFWCNPISGHATLYWYQQILGQGPKLLIQFQNNGVVDDSQLPKDRFSAERLKGVDSTLKIQPAKLEDSAVYLCASSAMLNAMNGYTFGSGTRLTVV.

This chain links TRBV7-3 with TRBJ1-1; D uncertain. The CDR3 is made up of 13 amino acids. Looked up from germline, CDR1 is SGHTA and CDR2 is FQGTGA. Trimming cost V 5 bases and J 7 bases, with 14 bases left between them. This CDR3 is CASSIQRGSEAFF. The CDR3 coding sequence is TGTGCCAGCAGCATCCAGCGAGGCAGTGAAGCTTTCTTT.

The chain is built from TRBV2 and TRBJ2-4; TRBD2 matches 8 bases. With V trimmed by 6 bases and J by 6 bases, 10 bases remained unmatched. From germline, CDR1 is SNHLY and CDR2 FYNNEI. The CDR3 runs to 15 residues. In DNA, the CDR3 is TGTGCCAGCAGCGCCGCTGCGGGGGGAGGAAACATTCAGTACTTC. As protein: CASSAAAGGGNIQYF.

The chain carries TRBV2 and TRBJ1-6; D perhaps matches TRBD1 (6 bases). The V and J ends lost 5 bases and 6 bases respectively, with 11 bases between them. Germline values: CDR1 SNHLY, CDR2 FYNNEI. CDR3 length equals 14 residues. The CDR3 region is CASSPDRFNSPLHF. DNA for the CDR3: TGTGCCAGCAGTCCGGACAGATTTAATTCACCCCTCCACTTT.

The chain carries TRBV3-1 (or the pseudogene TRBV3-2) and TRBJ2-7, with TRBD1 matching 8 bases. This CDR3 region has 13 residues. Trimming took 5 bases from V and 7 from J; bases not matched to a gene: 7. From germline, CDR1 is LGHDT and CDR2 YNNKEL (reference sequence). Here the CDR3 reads CASSFWTGREQYF. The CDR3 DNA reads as TGTGCCAGCAGCTTCTGGACAGGGAGGGAGCAGTACTTC.

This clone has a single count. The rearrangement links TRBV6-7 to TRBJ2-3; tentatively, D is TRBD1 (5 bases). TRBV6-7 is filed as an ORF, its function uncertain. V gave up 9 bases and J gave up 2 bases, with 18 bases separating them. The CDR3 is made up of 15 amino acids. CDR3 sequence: CASRADSKDTDTQYF. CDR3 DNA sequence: TGTGCCAGTCGGGCAGACAGCAAGGACACAGATACGCAGTATTTT.

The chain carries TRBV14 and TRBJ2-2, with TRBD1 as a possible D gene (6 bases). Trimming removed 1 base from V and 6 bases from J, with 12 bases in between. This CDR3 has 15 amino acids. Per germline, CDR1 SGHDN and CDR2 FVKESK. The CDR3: CASSQVQGSPGELFF. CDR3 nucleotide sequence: TGTGCCAGCAGCCAAGTGCAGGGGAGTCCCGGGGAGCTGTTTTTT.

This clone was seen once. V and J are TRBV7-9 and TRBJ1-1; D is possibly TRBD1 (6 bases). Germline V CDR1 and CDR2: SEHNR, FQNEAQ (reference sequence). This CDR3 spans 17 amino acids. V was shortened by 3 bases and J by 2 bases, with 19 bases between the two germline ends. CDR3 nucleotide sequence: TGTGCCAGCAGCTTTGGCCCCCCACAGGGCTATAACACTGAAGCTTTCTTT. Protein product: CASSFGPPQGYNTEAFF.

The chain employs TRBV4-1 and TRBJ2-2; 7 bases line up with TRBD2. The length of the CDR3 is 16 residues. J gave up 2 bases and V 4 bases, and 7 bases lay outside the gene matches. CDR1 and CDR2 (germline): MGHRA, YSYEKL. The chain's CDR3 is CASSRGASGNTGELFF. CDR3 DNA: TGCGCCAGCAGCCGAGGAGCTAGCGGAAACACCGGGGAGCTGTTTTTT.

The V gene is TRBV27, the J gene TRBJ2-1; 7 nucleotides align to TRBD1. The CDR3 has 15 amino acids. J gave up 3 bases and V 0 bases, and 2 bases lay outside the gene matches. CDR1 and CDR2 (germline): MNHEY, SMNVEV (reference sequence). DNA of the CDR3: TGTGCCAGCAGTTTATCTCGGACAGGCTACAATGAGCAGTTCTTC. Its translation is CASSLSRTGYNEQFF.